This T cell receptor (beta chain) is drawn from a study of tumour-infiltrating T cells in Burkitt lymphoma. Study at large: Productive clonality predicted overall and progression-free survival.

V dropped 4 bases and J dropped 4; count of bases not matched to a gene: 5. Germline assignment: CDR1 SGHRS and CDR2 YFSETQ. CDR3 length: 15 residues. Method: immunoSEQ multiplex PCR; TCRdb's copy keeps in-frame clones and lacks some. In the table there are about 4,000 clones, 16% of which are singletons. The clonotype was recovered from a human donor with diffuse large B-cell lymphoma. Some clones in this sample may be carry-over from other donors' samples. The V gene is TRBV5-1, the J gene TRBJ2-5; 12 bases match TRBD1. Sequencing input: tumor tissue. The chain's CDR3 is CASSSGTGGAETQYF. In nucleotides, the CDR3 is TGCGCCAGCAGCAGCGGGACAGGGGGCGCAGAGACCCAGTACTTC.